This T cell receptor beta chain is from a study of OX40 agonist ivuxolimab in advanced cancers. Study at large: All patients had ivuxolimab intravenously every 2 weeks at 0.01 to 10 mg/kg. Subjects had a mean age of around 60 years, with a range of 23 to 79; approximately 83% were male. In three patients, partial responses were observed, one with hepatocellular carcinoma and two with cutaneous melanoma.

Trimming stripped 11 bases from V and 6 bases from J, with 14 bases between. CDR3 size: 12 residues. The V gene's germline CDR1 is MDHEN and CDR2 SYDVKM. To note about this clone: Its antigen is currently unknown.

Study-level findings and limits: Clonal expansion was seen in CD4+ and CD8+ blood T cells by week 6 at 0.1 to 3.0 mg/kg.

Using immunoSEQ multiplex PCR, the repertoire was profiled, and TCRdb retains in-frame clones only, with some absent. The data show roughly 55,000 clones, 80% seen once. This clonotype was sampled from an adult with an advanced solid tumor such as melanoma, head and neck, liver or kidney cancer. The chain carries TRBV28 and TRBJ1-5; D not certain. The specimen comprised CD4+ or CD8+ T cells sorted from blood, sampled in a trial of the OX40 agonist ivuxolimab. This chain's CDR3 is CADSKNLQPQHF. The CDR3 DNA reads as TGTGCCGACTCTAAGAACCTTCAGCCCCAGCATTTT.